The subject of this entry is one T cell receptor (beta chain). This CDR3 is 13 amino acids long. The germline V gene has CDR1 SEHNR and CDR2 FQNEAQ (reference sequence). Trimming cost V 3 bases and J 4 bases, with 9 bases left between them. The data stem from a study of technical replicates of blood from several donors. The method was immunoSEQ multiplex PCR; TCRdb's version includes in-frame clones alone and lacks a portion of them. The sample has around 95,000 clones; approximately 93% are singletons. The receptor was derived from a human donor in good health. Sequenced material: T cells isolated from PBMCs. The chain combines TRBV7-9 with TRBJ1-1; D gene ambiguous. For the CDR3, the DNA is TGTGCCAGCAGCTTTCTCGAGTCCACTGAAGCTTTCTTT. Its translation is CASSFLESTEAFF. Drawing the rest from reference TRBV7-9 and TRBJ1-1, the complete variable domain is DTGVSQNPRHKITKRGQNVTFRCDPISEHNRLYWYRQTLGQGPEFLTYFQNEAQLEKSRLLSDRFSAERPKGSFSTLEIQRTEQGDSAMYLCASSFLESTEAFFGQGTRLTVV.